A selection of T cell receptor beta chains follows, all from one sample in a study of cytomegalovirus exposure and HLA in healthy donors. TCRdb's copy holds only in-frame clones and misses some; the assay was immunoSEQ multiplex PCR. This table has over 70,000 clones, 60% to 70% appearing once. What was sequenced was PBMCs. These receptors were taken from a man aged 35 to 55 in good health and CMV-seropositive. The CDR3 runs from the conserved cysteine through the conserved F or W. D genes are given only for firm matches. The size of a clone is reported for some rows only, either as once, few or many, or as a class for expanded clones.

V	D	J	size	CDR3	DNA
TRBV28	-	TRBJ1-2	-	CASSLQNYGYTF	TGTGCCAGCAGTTTACAGAACTATGGCTACACCTTC
TRBV6-1	TRBD1	TRBJ1-4	-	CASSLIYRGGEKLFF	TGTGCCAGCAGTCTAATTTACAGGGGCGGTGAAAAACTGTTTTTT
TRBV5-1	-	TRBJ2-3	-	CASSLGRMSDTQYF	TGCGCCAGCAGCTTGGGCAGAATGTCAGATACGCAGTATTTT
TRBV4-1	TRBD2	TRBJ2-1	-	CASSQVWGGPYNEQFF	TGCGCCAGCAGCCAAGTGTGGGGGGGACCCTACAATGAGCAGTTCTTC
TRBV27	-	TRBJ2-7	-	CASSLKGGLPYEQYF	TGTGCCAGCAGTTTGAAGGGAGGATTACCCTACGAGCAGTACTTC
TRBV5-6	TRBD1	TRBJ1-1	-	CASSLEGQGAWTTEAFF	TGTGCCAGCAGCTTGGAGGGGCAGGGGGCATGGACCACTGAAGCTTTCTTT
TRBV10-3	-	TRBJ1-4	-	CAISEPVEEKLFF	TGTGCCATCAGTGAACCCGTAGAGGAAAAACTGTTTTTT
TRBV4-1	-	TRBJ2-7	-	CASSQWGRQEATTRVYEQYF	TGCGCCAGCAGCCAATGGGGAAGACAGGAGGCTACGACGAGGGTATACGAGCAGTACTTC
TRBV13	-	TRBJ2-7	few	CASSHGQGDEQYF	TGTGCCAGCAGCCACGGGCAGGGTGACGAGCAGTACTTC
TRBV5-6	TRBD2	TRBJ2-7	once	CASSLGLAGSYEQYF	TGTGCCAGCAGCTTGGGACTAGCGGGATCCTACGAGCAGTACTTC
TRBV28	TRBD1	TRBJ1-1	-	CASGGQLNTEAFF	TGTGCCAGCGGGGGACAGTTGAACACTGAAGCTTTCTTT
TRBV27	TRBD2	TRBJ2-7	-	CASSPLGLAGAYEQYF	TGTGCCAGCAGTCCCCTCGGACTAGCGGGGGCCTACGAGCAGTACTTC
TRBV2	-	TRBJ2-7	few	CASSDGAAYEQYF	TGTGCCAGCAGTGATGGGGCAGCCTACGAGCAGTACTTC
TRBV29-1	-	TRBJ2-2	once	CSVAGGGELFF	TGCAGCGTTGCCGGCGGCGGGGAGCTGTTTTTT
TRBV27	TRBD2	TRBJ2-1	-	CASTLRTSGRGNEQFF	TGTGCCAGCACCCTCCGGACTAGCGGGAGGGGTAATGAGCAGTTCTTC
TRBV9	TRBD2	TRBJ2-2	-	CASSVGLAGGPGELFF	TGTGCCAGCAGCGTAGGACTAGCGGGGGGTCCCGGGGAGCTGTTTTTT
TRBV7-2	TRBD1	TRBJ1-5	-	CASSSGQGGSNQPQHF	TGTGCCAGCAGCTCCGGACAGGGGGGGAGCAATCAGCCCCAGCATTTT
TRBV5-4	TRBD2	TRBJ2-7	-	CASSPAAGGLYEQYF	TGTGCCAGCAGCCCGGCGGCGGGGGGGCTTTACGAGCAGTACTTC
TRBV5-1	-	TRBJ1-1	few	CASSLAVGGMNTEAFF	TGCGCCAGCAGCTTGGCGGTGGGGGGAATGAACACTGAAGCTTTCTTT
TRBV27	TRBD1	TRBJ1-4	-	CASSVDRGNEKLFF	TGTGCCAGCAGTGTTGACAGGGGCAATGAAAAACTGTTTTTT
TRBV5-4	-	TRBJ2-7	-	CASSLVGGGAQYF	TGTGCCAGCAGCTTGGTTGGCGGCGGGGCGCAGTACTTC
TRBV10-3	TRBD1	TRBJ2-7	-	CASGAPGQSQYEQYF	TGTGCCTCCGGGGCCCCGGGACAGAGCCAATACGAGCAGTACTTC
TRBV6-6	-	TRBJ1-3	-	CASIQGAAGNTIYF	TGTGCCAGCATACAAGGGGCTGCTGGAAACACCATATATTTT
TRBV9	TRBD1	TRBJ2-7	-	CASSYEGQGGNEQYF	TGTGCCAGCAGCTACGAGGGACAGGGGGGTAACGAGCAGTACTTC
TRBV30	TRBD1	TRBJ2-6	-	CAWTPDRAGANVLTF	TGTGCCTGGACCCCCGACAGGGCTGGGGCCAACGTCCTGACTTTC
TRBV7-9	TRBD1	TRBJ1-2	-	CASSLVGTGVSGYTF	TGTGCCAGCAGCTTAGTAGGGACAGGGGTCTCTGGCTACACCTTC
TRBV28	-	TRBJ1-2	-	CASSLELSVADLPNYGYTF	TGTGCCAGCAGTTTAGAATTGAGTGTGGCAGACTTACCTAACTATGGCTACACCTTC